The entry that follows covers one T cell receptor beta chain sequence. The data originate from a study of blood T cells in healthy people across ages. It was with a sample-barcoded 5' primer and a J-beta primer mix that a second PCR of about 6 to 11 cycles was run. TCRdb reprocessed the 5' RACE reads via MiXCR and lists one record per CDR3 protein. The sample contains over a million distinct CDR3 sequences, almost 60% of which appear only once. V shed 4 bases, J shed 10 bases, and the junction held 3 bases outside the gene matches. The length of the CDR3 is 13 residues. In germline, CDR1 is SEHNR, CDR2 FQNEAQ (reference sequence).

This chain joins TRBV7-9 and TRBJ2-1; 11 bases line up with TRBD2. Sequenced: blood. This receptor was taken from a man between 18 and 29 years old in good health. The CDR3 is CASSWGTSGEQFF. CDR3 bases: TGTGCCAGCAGCTGGGGGACTAGCGGCGAGCAGTTCTTC.